These 18 T cell receptor beta chains were all obtained from the same sample, sequenced in a study of cytomegalovirus exposure and HLA in healthy donors. The PCR was carried out with 60 Vbeta primers and 13 Jbeta primers. Assay used: immunoSEQ multiplex PCR; TCRdb lists only in-frame clones, some missing. The sample records over 110,000 clones, roughly 77% being singletons. Material for sequencing was PBMCs. The origin of the receptors is a female donor in good health and CMV-seronegative.

The chain has TRBV5-1 and TRBJ1-6, with D maybe TRBD1 (6 bases). In germline, CDR1 is SGHRS, CDR2 YFSETQ. The CDR3 spans 16 residues. Trimming stripped 3 bases from V and 8 bases from J, with 18 bases between. The CDR3 here is CASSYRDRAGDSPLHF. The CDR3 DNA follows: TGCGCCAGCAGCTATCGGGACCGCGCAGGGGATTCACCCCTCCACTTT.

CDR3 sequence reads: CASRANTGQGYTF. The CDR3, as DNA: TGTGCCAGCAGAGCAAACACAGGGCAAGGCTACACCTTC. The chain combines TRBV7-2 with TRBJ1-2; D might be TRBD1 (6 bases). This CDR3 is built from 13 residues. Germline-derived CDR1 and CDR2 are SGHTA and FQGNSA. Trimming left V 6 bases short and J 8 bases short, with 16 bases between.

Of note for this clone: A junction boundary mismatches the germline segment, possibly from a read error. J is TRBJ2-1 and V is TRBV7-7; 14 nucleotides line up with TRBD2. Germline V CDR1 and CDR2: SSHAT, FNYEAQ (reference sequence). The CDR3 runs 16 residues. The DNA for the CDR3 is TGTGCTAGCAGCTTAGGGACTAGCGGGAGCTACAATGAGCAGTTCTTC. As protein: CASSLGTSGSYNEQFF.

The sample holds one count of this clone. This chain connects TRBV2 to TRBJ2-7, with 7 bases matching TRBD2. V lost 6 bases to trimming and J lost 3 bases; unmatched junction nucleotides: 8. Germline lookup yields CDR1 SNHLY and CDR2 FYNNEI. The CDR3 length is 14 residues. The CDR3 loop is CASRPRDYDYEQYF. The CDR3 bases are TGTGCCAGCAGGCCCCGGGACTATGACTACGAGCAGTACTTC.

The rearrangement links TRBV10-3 to TRBJ2-7; 7 bases line up with TRBD1. The CDR3 contains 19 residues. Germline V CDR1 and CDR2: ENHRY, SYGVKD. Germline trimming cut 5 bases from V and 4 bases from J; bases unmatched to any gene: 23. In DNA, the CDR3 is TGTGCCATCAGTCTGCGCCATCCGCTCCTGAGGGGACAGCTGTACGAGCAGTACTTC. It encodes CAISLRHPLLRGQLYEQYF.

V is TRBV19 and J is TRBJ2-7, with 7 bases fitting TRBD1. The ends lost 0 bases at V and 2 bases at J; junction bases unmatched: 4. There are 15 residues in the CDR3. CDR1 LNHDA and CDR2 SQIVND come from the germline V gene (reference sequence). CDR3 DNA sequence: TGTGCCAGTAGTATAGAGTCCGGGACAGCCTACGAGCAGTACTTC. Translating gives CASSIESGTAYEQYF.

The rearrangement joins TRBV18 to TRBJ1-5; D is ambiguous. The CDR3 loop spans 14 amino acids. Germline lookup yields CDR1 KGHSH and CDR2 LQKENI. The V end was cut by 4 bases, the J end by 2 bases, with 9 bases between. In DNA, the CDR3 is TGTGCCAGCTCACGGGAGGATGGCAATCAGCCCCAGCATTTT. Translating gives CASSREDGNQPQHF.

The chain employs TRBV27 and TRBJ2-7; 7 nucleotides match TRBD1. This CDR3 region has 13 residues. Germline V gives CDR1 MNHEY, CDR2 SMNVEV (reference sequence). Trimming took 2 bases from V and 5 from J; bases not matched to a gene: 3. CDR3 coding DNA: TGTGCCAGCAGTTTAGGAGACAGGGACGAGCAGTACTTC. Protein product: CASSLGDRDEQYF.

This clone was seen once. The chain carries TRBV10-3 and TRBJ1-1; the D is unclear. V was clipped by 9 bases and J by 2 bases, with 13 bases between them. Germline CDR1 is ENHRY and CDR2 is SYGVKD. There are 13 residues in the CDR3. CDR3 in amino acids: CAICREQNTEAFF. The CDR3 DNA reads TGTGCCATTTGCCGGGAACAAAACACTGAAGCTTTCTTT.

This clone has just a few counts. The chain joins TRBV18 to TRBJ1-3; TRBD1 is a possible D gene (5 bases). Germline CDR1 and CDR2: KGHSH and LQKENI. CDR3 length: 16 residues. Trimming removed 1 base from V and 0 bases from J, with 10 bases in between. The CDR3 is CASSPQGPNSGNTIYF. The CDR3 region has the DNA TGTGCCAGCTCACCACAGGGGCCCAACTCTGGAAACACCATATATTTT.

This clone came up a few times. V usage is TRBV4-3 and J usage is TRBJ1-1; 9 nucleotides align to TRBD1. The CDR3 consists of 14 residues. From germline, CDR1 is LGHNA and CDR2 YSLEER. The junction had 5 bases not matched to a gene; V was cut back by 4 bases and J by 5 bases. The CDR3 region has the DNA TGCGCCAGCAGCCCGACAGGGGGAGGTACTGAAGCTTTCTTT. Protein product: CASSPTGGGTEAFF.

The V gene is TRBV7-6, the J gene TRBJ2-2, with 7 bases identical to TRBD1. Trimming removed 5 bases from V and 9 bases from J; junction bases left unmatched: 6. Germline values: CDR1 SGHVS, CDR2 FNYEAQ. The CDR3 is 13 residues long. The CDR3 bases are TGTGCCAGCAGCCTGGGGACAGCTCGGGAGCTGTTTTTT. It specifies CASSLGTARELFF.

This sequence joins TRBV7-8 and TRBJ2-7; 8 nucleotides agree with TRBD2. Germline CDR1 reads SGHVS; CDR2 reads FQNEAQ. The trim removed 3 bases at V and 3 bases at J, leaving 7 bases unmatched. This CDR3 has 15 amino acids. The CDR3 spells CASSFQRGSLYEQYF. The DNA for the CDR3 is TGTGCCAGCAGCTTCCAGCGGGGGAGCCTCTACGAGCAGTACTTC.

The CDR3 region has the DNA TGTGCCAGCAGCCTGACGGTAGCGTTGGACAATCAGCCCCAGCATTTT. Protein sequence: CASSLTVALDNQPQHF. This chain connects TRBV5-5 to TRBJ1-5, with D unresolved. CDR3 length: 16 residues. V shed 4 bases and J shed 3 bases, with 17 bases lying between them. Germline loops: CDR1 SGHKS, CDR2 YYEKEE (reference sequence).

Only one count was recorded for this clone. The V gene is TRBV5-6, the J gene TRBJ2-5; D is ambiguous. The DNA end is a closer match to TRBJ2-7, so the J assignment may be wrong. Looked up from germline, CDR1 is SGHDT and CDR2 is YYEEEE. The CDR3 runs to 14 residues. The CDR3 reads CASSLGGTSYEQYF. The CDR3 DNA sequence: TGTGCCAGCAGCTTAGGCGGAACCTCCTACGAGCAGTACTTC.

This chain connects TRBV5-1 to TRBJ2-5, with 7 bases that match TRBD1. Germline V lookup: CDR1 SGHRS, CDR2 YFSETQ. The CDR3 covers 14 residues. V shed 6 bases and J 1 base; nucleotides not matched to a gene: 6. CDR3 sequence reads: CASMRGRGQETQYF. The CDR3 DNA sequence: TGCGCCAGCATGAGGGGGCGAGGCCAAGAGACCCAGTACTTC.

The sample holds one count of this clone. Other DNA variants within this sample encode the same CDR3. The chain recombines TRBV29-1 with TRBJ2-5; D possibly corresponds to TRBD2 (6 bases). Per the germline V gene, CDR1 is SQVTM and CDR2 is ANQGSEA. V was cut by 1 base and J by 4 bases, with 7 bases left in between. The CDR3 spans 12 residues. The CDR3 loop reads CSVEAGGETQYF. CDR3 DNA sequence: TGCAGCGTTGAAGCCGGGGGAGAGACCCAGTACTTC.

The V gene is TRBV19, the J gene TRBJ2-7; perhaps TRBD1 as D (6 bases). From germline, CDR1 is LNHDA and CDR2 SQIVND (reference sequence). This CDR3 is 15 amino acids long. V lost 5 bases, J lost 3 bases, and 17 bases lay in between. CDR3 in amino acids: CASSPTRDTYYEQYF. The CDR3, as DNA: TGTGCCAGTAGTCCCACCCGGGACACCTACTACGAGCAGTACTTC.